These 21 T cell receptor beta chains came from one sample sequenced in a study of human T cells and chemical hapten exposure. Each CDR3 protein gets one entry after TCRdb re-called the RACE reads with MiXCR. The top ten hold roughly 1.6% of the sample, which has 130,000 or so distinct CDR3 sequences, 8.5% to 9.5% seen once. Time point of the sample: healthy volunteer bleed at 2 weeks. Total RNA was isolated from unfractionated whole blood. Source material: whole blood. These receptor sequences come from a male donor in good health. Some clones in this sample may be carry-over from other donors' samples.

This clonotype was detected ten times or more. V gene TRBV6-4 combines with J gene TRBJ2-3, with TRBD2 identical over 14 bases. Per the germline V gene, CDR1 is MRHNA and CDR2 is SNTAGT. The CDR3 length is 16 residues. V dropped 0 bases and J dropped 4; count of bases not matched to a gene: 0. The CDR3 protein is CASSDSTSGGADTQYF. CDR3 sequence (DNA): TGTGCCAGCAGTGACTCGACTAGCGGGGGGGCAGATACGCAGTATTTT.

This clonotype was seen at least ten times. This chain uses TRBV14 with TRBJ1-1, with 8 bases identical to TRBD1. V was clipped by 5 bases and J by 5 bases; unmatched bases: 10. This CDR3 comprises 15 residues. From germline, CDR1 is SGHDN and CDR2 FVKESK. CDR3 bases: TGTGCCAGCAGCGGAGACAGGGGCCCGGGGACTGAAGCTTTCTTT. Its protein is CASSGDRGPGTEAFF. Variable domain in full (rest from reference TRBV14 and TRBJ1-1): EAGVTQFPSHSVIEKGQTVTLRCDPISGHDNLYWYRRVMGKEIKFLLHFVKESKQDESGMPNNRFLAERTGGTYSTLKVQPAELEDSGVYFCASSGDRGPGTEAFFGQGTRLTVV.

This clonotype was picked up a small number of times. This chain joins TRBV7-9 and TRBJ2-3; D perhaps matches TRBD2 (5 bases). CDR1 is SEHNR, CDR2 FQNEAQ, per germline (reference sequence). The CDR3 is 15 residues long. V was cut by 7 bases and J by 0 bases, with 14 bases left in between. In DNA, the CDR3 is TGTGCCAGCACCCGCTTGGAGGAGAGCACAGATACGCAGTATTTT. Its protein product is CASTRLEESTDTQYF.

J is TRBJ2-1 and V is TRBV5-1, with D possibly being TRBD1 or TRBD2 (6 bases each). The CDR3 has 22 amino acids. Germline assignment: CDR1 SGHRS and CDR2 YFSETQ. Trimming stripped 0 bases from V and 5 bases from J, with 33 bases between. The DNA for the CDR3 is TGCGCCAGCAGCTTGGCCTGGGGGGCGCGGCGGCAGGGCCCCAAAAAAGACAATGAGCAGTTCTTC. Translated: CASSLAWGARRQGPKKDNEQFF.

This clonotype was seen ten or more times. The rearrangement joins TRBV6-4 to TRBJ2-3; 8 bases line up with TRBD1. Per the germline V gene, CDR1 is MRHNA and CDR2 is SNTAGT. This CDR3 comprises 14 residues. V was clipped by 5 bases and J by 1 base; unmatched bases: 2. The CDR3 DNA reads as TGTGCCAGCAGTCCGACAGGGGGCACAGATACGCAGTATTTT. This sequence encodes CASSPTGGTDTQYF.

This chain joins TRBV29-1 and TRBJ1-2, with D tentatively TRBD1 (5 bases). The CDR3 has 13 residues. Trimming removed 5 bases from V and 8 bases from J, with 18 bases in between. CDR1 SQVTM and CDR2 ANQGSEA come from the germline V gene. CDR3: CSVSGTEGRGYTF. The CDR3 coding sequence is TGCAGCGTTTCCGGGACTGAAGGAAGGGGCTACACCTTC.

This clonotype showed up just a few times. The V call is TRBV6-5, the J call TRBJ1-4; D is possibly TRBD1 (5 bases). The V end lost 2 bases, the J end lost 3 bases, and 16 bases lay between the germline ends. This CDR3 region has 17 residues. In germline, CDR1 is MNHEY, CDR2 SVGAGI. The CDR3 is CASSYRLGVGANEKLFF. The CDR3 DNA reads TGTGCCAGCAGTTACCGTCTGGGGGTAGGGGCTAATGAAAAACTGTTTTTT.

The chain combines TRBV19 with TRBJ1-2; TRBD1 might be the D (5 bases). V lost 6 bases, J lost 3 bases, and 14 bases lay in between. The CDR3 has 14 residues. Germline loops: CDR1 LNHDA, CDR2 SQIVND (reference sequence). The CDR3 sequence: CASSRSWGDYGYTF. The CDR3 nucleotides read TGTGCCAGTAGCCGTTCCTGGGGGGACTATGGCTACACCTTC.

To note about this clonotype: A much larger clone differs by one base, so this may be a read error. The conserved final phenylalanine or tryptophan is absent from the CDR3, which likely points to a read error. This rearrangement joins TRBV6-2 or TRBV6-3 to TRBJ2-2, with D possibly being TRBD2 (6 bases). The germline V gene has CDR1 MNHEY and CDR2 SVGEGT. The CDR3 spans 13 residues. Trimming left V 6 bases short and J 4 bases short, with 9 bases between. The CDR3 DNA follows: TGTGCCAGCAGCTGGGACTTCACCGGGGAGCTGTTTATT. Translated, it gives CASSWDFTGELFI.

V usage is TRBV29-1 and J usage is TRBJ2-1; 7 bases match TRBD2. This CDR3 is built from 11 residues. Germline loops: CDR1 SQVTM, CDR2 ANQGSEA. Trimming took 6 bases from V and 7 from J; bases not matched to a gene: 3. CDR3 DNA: TGCAGCGTATCAGCGGGGAATGAGCAGTTCTTC. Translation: CSVSAGNEQFF.

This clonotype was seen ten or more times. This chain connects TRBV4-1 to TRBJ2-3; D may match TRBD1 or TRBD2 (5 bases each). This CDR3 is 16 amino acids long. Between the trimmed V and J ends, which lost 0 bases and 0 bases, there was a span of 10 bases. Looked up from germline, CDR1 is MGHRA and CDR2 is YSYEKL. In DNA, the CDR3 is TGCGCCAGCAGCCAAGATGAAGGGGAGAGCACAGATACGCAGTATTTT. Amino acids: CASSQDEGESTDTQYF.

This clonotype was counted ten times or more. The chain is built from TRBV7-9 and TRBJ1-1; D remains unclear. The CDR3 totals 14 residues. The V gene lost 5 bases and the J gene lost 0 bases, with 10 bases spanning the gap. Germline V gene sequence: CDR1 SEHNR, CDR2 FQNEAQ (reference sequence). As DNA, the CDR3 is TGTGCCAGCAGCGCCGGACCTATGAACACTGAAGCTTTCTTT. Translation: CASSAGPMNTEAFF.

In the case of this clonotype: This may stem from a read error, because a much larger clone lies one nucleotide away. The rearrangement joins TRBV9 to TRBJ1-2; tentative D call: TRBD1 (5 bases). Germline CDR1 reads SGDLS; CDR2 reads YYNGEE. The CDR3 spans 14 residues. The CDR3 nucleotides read TGTACCAGCAGCGGGACTCCCGGTAACTATGGCTACACCTTC. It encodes CTSSGTPGNYGYTF.

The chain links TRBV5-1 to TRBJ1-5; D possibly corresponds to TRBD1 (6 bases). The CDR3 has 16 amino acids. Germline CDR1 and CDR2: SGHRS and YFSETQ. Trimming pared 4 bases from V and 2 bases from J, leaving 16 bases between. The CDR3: CASSPEGGRGNQPQHF. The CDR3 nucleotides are TGCGCCAGCAGCCCGGAGGGGGGCAGGGGCAATCAGCCCCAGCATTTT.

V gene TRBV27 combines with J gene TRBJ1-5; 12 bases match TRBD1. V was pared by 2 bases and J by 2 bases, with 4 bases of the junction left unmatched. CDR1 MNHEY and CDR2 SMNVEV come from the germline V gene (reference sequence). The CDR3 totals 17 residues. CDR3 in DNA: TGTGCCAGCAGTTTAGGGACAGGGGGCAAGGGCAATCAGCCCCAGCATTTT. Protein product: CASSLGTGGKGNQPQHF.

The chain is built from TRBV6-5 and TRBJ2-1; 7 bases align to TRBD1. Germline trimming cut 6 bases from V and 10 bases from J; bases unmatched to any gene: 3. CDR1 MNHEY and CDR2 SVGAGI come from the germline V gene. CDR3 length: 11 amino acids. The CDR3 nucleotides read TGTGCCAGCAGCCAGGGGGACGAGCAGTTCTTC. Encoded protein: CASSQGDEQFF.

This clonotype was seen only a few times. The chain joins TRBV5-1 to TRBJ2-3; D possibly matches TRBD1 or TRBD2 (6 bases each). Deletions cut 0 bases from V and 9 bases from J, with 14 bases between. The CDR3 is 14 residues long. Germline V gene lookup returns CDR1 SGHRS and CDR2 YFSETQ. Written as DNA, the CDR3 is TGCGCCAGCAGCTTGGACGGGGGCCCCTCAACGCAGTATTTT. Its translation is CASSLDGGPSTQYF.

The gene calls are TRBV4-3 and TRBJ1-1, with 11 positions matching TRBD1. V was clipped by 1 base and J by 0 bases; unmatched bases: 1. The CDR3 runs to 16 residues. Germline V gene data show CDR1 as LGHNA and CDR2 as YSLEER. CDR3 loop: CASSQVDRGLNTEAFF. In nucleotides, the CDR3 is TGCGCCAGCAGCCAAGTGGACAGGGGGCTGAACACTGAAGCTTTCTTT.

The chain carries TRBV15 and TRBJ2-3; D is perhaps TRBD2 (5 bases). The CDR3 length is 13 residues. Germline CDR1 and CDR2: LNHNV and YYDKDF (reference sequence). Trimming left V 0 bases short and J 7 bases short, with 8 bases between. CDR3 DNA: TGTGCCACCAGCAGAGATCGCGGGTATACGCAGTATTTT. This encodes CATSRDRGYTQYF.

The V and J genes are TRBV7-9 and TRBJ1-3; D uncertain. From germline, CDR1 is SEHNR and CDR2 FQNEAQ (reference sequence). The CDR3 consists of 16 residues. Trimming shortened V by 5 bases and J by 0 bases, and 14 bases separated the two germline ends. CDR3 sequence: CASSLGAPNSGNTIYF. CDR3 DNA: TGTGCCAGCAGCCTGGGAGCTCCTAACTCTGGAAACACCATATATTTT.

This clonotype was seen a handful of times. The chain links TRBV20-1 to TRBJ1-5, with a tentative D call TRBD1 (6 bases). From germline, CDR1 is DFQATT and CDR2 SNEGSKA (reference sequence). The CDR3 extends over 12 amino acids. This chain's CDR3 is CAAGQSNQPQHF. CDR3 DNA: TGCGCGGCTGGACAGAGCAATCAGCCCCAGCATTTT.